This T cell receptor (beta chain) was sequenced in a study of T-cell reconstitution after alpha-beta-depleted transplantation in children. The V end lost 7 bases, the J end lost 3 bases, and 12 bases lay between the germline ends. CDR1 SQVTM and CDR2 ANQGSEA come from the germline V gene. The CDR3 contains 12 residues. Researchers prepared the TCRbeta library using unique molecular identifiers, the study reports. TCRdb re-called the PCR reads through MiXCR, storing one row per CDR3 protein. Here the sample spans 200,000 to 300,000 distinct CDR3 sequences, about 25% being singletons. This clonotype has only a few counts.

The sample in question was PBMCs, obtained before TCRalphabeta/CD19-depleted stem cell transplant. This chain links TRBV29-1 with TRBJ1-1; D call uncertain. This receptor was identified in a girl aged 2 to 9 with Fanconi anemia, due to receive a stem cell transplant. CDR3 protein: CSDGTAYTEAFF. Written as DNA, the CDR3 is TGCAGCGATGGAACAGCGTACACTGAAGCTTTCTTT.